This paragraph reports one T cell receptor beta chain. Its antigen is not identified. Data came from immunoSEQ multiplex PCR; TCRdb stores just in-frame clones and leaves some out. The table has about 49,000 clones, around nine tenths seen once. The sample belongs to a study of radiotherapy plus CTLA-4 blockade in lung cancer. Study context: Disease control reached more than 30%, with objective responses in less than 20%. Regarding the study as a whole: TCR clones of tumor origin grew in blood after radiotherapy plus ipilimumab.

The CDR3 extends over 15 amino acids. Germline CDR1 KGHSH, CDR2 LQKENI. V lost 3 bases and J 4 bases, leaving 15 bases between the germline ends. The sample here was peripheral blood, taken from a patient treated with radiotherapy plus ipilimumab. The sequence derives from a human donor with non-small cell lung cancer whose response to radiotherapy plus ipilimumab could not be evaluated. The chain combines TRBV18 with TRBJ1-2; TRBD1 is a possible D gene (6 bases). The CDR3 DNA reads TGTGCCAGCTCACCCCGGACAGATTTTCTCTATGGCTACACCTTC. Protein product: CASSPRTDFLYGYTF. Full variable domain (remainder filled in from reference TRBV18 and TRBJ1-2): NAGVMQNPRHLVRRRGQEARLRCSPMKGHSHVYWYRQLPEEGLKFMVYLQKENIIDESGMPKERFSAEFPKEGPSILRIQQVVRGDSAAYFCASSPRTDFLYGYTFGSGTRLTVV.